The clone carrying this TCR beta chain was detected only once. What it recognizes is unknown. This sample is drawn from a study of CD8+ T cells in alopecia areata. Study-wide context: Treated patients received oral tofacitinib, 5 to 10 mg twice daily. Percent of scalp involved defined treated patients' severity scores.

Broader study findings: Relative to normal scalp, lesional scalp, especially alopecia totalis/universalis, showed higher clonality. While patients received tofacitinib, many expanded lesional clones remained present in scalp and blood.

The treatment denotes: oral pan-JAK inhibitor, 5-10 mg twice daily. Extraction and reverse transcription of RNA yielded cDNA as the sequencing template. Profiled with immunoSEQ multiplex PCR; TCRdb holds only in-frame clones, not every one. The sample includes 100,000 to 150,000 clones, about three fifths of them seen just once. The CDR3 loop spans 17 amino acids. Trimming stripped 5 bases from V and 3 bases from J, with 22 bases between. CDR1 is MNHEY, CDR2 SMNVEV, per germline (reference sequence). V gene TRBV27 combines with J gene TRBJ2-5; possible D gene TRBD2, 7 bases. The sequencing used CD8+ T cells sorted from blood, collected at week 4, from a patient treated with tofacitinib. This clonotype was obtained from a human donor with alopecia areata. CDR3 DNA: TGTGCCAGCAGTCCGAAACCCCGCGGGGGCAATAAAGAGACCCAGTACTTC. Encoded protein: CASSPKPRGGNKETQYF.